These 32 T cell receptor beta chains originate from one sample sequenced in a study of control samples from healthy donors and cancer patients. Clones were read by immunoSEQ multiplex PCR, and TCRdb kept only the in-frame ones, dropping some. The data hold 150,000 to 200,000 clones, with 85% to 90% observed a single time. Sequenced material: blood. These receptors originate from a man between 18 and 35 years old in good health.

The CDR3 coding sequence is TGTGCCAGTAGTGGGACAGGCGGGGAGCAGTACTTC. It codes for CASSGTGGEQYF. The chain uses TRBV19 and TRBJ2-7; 8 bases are shared with TRBD1. Germline-derived CDR1 and CDR2 are LNHDA and SQIVND (reference sequence). The V gene end was trimmed by 5 bases and the J gene end by 7 bases; junction bases not matched to a gene: 4. The CDR3 extends over 12 amino acids.

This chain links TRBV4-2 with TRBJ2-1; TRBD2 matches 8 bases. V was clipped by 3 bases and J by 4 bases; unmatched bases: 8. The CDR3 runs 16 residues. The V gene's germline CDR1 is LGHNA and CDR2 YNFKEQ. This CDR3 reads CASSQNIAGSYNEQFF. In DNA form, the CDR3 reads TGTGCCAGCAGCCAGAACATAGCGGGGAGTTACAATGAGCAGTTCTTC.

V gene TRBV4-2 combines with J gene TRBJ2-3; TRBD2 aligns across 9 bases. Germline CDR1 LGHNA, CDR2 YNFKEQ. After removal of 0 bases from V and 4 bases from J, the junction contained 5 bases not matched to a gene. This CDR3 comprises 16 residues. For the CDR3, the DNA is TGTGCCAGCAGCCAAGATGGGGCGGGGGGGCCAGATACGCAGTATTTT. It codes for CASSQDGAGGPDTQYF.

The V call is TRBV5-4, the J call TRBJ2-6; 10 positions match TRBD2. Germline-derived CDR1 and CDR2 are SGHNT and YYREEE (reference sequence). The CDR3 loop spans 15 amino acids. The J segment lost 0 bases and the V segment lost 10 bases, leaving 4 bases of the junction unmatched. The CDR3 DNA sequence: TGTGCCGGGAGCGGGGGGGACTCTGGGGCCAACGTCCTGACTTTC. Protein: CAGSGGDSGANVLTF.

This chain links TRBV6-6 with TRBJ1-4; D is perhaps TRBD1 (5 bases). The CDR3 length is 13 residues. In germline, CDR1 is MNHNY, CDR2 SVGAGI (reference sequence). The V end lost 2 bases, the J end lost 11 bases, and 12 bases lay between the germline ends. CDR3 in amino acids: CASSYAGSGKLFF. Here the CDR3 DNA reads TGTGCCAGCAGTTACGCGGGGTCAGGGAAACTGTTTTTT.

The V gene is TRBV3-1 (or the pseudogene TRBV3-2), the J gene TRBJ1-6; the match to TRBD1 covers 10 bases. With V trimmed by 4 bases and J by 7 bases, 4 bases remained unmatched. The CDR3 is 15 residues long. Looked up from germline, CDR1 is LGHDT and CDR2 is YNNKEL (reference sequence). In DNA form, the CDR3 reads TGTGCCAGCAGCCTCGGACAGGGGGGAAATTCACCCCTCCACTTT. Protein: CASSLGQGGNSPLHF.

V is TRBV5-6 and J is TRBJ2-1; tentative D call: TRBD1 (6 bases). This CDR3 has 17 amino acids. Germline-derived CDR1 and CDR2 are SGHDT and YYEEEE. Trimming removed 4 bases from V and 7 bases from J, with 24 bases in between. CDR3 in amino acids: CASSDGALSDGTNEQFF. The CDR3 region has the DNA TGTGCCAGCAGCGACGGAGCCCTTAGCGATGGGACAAATGAGCAGTTCTTC.

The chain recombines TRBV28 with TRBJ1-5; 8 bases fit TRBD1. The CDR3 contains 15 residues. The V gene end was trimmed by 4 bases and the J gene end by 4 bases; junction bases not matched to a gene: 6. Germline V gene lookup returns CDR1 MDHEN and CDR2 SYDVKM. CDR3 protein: CASSSSGGPNQPQHF. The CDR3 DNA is TGTGCCAGCAGTTCGTCAGGGGGCCCGAATCAGCCCCAGCATTTT.

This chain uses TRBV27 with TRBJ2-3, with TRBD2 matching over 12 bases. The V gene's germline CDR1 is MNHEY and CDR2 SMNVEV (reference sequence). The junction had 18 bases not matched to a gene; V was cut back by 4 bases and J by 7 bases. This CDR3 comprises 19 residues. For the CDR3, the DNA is TGTGCCAGCAGTTATGTGGCTAGCGGGGGGGCCGGTGGTAGAAATACGCAGTATTTT. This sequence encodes CASSYVASGGAGGRNTQYF.

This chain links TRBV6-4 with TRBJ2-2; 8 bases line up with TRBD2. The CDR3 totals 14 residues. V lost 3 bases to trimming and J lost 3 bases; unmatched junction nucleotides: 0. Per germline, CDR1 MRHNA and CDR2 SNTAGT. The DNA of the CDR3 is TGTGCCAGCAGTGAGCGGGGGGACACCGGGGAGCTGTTTTTT. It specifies CASSERGDTGELFF.

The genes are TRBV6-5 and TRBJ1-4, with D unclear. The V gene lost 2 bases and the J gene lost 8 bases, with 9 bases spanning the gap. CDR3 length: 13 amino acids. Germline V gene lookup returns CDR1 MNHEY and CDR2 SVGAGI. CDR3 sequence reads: CASSYRLSEKLFF. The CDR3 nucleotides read TGTGCCAGCAGTTACCGGCTTTCGGAAAAACTGTTTTTT.

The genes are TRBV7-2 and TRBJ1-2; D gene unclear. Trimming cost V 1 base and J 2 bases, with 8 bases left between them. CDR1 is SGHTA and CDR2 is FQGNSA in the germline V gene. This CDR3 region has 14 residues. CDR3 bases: TGTGCCAGCAGCTTAGAGGCCGGGAACTATGGCTACACCTTC. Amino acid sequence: CASSLEAGNYGYTF.

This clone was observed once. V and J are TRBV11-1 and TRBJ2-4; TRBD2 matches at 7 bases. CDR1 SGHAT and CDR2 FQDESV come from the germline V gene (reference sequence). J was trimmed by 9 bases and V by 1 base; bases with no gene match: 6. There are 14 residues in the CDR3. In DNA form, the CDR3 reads TGTGCCAGCAGCTTAGAGTGGGGGGAGGGCATTCAGTACTTC. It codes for CASSLEWGEGIQYF.

The CDR3 region is CASSQVVGQVGSYNEQFF. The DNA for the CDR3 is TGTGCCAGCAGCCAAGTGGTAGGGCAGGTAGGATCCTACAATGAGCAGTTCTTC. The chain links TRBV3-1 (or the pseudogene TRBV3-2) to TRBJ2-1, with D unclear. The CDR3 has 18 residues. Germline V gene sequence: CDR1 LGHDT, CDR2 YNNKEL (reference sequence). With 1 base removed from V and 1 base from J, the gap between germline ends came to 17 bases.

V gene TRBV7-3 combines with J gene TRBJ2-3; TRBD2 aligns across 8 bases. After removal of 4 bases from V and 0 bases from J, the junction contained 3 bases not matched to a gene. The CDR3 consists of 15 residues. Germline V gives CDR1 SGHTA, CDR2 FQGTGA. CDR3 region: CASSYSGKSTDTQYF. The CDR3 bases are TGTGCCAGCAGCTATAGCGGGAAGAGCACAGATACGCAGTATTTT. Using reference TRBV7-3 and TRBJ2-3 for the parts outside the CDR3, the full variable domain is GAGVSQTPSNKVTEKGKYVELRCDPISGHTALYWYRQSLGQGPEFLIYFQGTGAADDSGLPNDRFFAVRPEGSVSTLKIQRTERGDSAVYLCASSYSGKSTDTQYFGPGTRLTVL.

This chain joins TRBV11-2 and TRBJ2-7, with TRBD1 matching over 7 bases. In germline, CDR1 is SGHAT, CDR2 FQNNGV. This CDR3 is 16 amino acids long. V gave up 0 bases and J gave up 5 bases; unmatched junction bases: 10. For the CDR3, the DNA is TGTGCCAGCAGCTTAGATCCTGCAGGGGGTAACAACGAGCAGTACTTC. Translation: CASSLDPAGGNNEQYF.

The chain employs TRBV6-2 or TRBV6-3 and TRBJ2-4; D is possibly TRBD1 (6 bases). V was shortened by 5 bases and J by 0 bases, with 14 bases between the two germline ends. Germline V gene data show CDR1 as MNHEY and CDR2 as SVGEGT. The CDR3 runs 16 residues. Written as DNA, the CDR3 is TGTGCCAGCAGTCCGATCCGGACAGTAGCCAAAAACATTCAGTACTTC. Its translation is CASSPIRTVAKNIQYF.

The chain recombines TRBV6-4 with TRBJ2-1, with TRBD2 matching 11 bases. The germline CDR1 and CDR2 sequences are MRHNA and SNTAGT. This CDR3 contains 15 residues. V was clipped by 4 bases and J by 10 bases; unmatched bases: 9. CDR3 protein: CASSAGTSGVGEQFF. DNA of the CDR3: TGTGCCAGCAGTGCTGGGACTAGCGGCGTAGGGGAGCAGTTCTTC.

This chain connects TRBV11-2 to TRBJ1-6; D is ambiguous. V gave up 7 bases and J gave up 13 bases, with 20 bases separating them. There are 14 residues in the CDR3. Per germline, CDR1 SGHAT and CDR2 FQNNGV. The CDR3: CASTGRHSQRPLHF. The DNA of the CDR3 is TGTGCCAGCACCGGCAGACACTCCCAGAGGCCCCTCCACTTT.

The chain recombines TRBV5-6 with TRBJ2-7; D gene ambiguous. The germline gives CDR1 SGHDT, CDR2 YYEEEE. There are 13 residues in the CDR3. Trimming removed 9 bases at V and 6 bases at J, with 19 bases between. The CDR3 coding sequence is TGTGCCACCGAAAAAGGTCTTTCGGGCGAGCAGTACTTC. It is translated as CATEKGLSGEQYF.

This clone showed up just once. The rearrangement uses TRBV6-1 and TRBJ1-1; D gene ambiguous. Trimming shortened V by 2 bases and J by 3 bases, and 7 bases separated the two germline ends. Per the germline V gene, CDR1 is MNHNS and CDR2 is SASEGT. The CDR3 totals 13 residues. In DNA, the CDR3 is TGTGCCAGCAGTGAACCGGTGTACACTGAAGCTTTCTTT. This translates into CASSEPVYTEAFF.

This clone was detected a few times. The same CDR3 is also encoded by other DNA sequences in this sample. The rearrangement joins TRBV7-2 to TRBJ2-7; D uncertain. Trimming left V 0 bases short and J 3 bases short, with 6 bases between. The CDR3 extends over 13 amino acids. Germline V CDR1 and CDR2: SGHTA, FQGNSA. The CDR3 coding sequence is TGTGCCAGCAGCTTAGCGTCGAGCTACGAGCAGTACTTC. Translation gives CASSLASSYEQYF.

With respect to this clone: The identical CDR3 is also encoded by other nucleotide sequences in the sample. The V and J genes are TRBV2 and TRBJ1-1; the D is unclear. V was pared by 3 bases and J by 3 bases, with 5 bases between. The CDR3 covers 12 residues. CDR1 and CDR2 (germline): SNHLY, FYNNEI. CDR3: CASSDGYTEAFF. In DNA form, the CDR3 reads TGTGCCAGCAGTGATGGGTACACTGAAGCTTTCTTT.

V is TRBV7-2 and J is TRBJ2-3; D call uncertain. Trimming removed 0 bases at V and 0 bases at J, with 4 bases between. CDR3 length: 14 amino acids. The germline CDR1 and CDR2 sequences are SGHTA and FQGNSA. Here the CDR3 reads CASSLAGSTDTQYF. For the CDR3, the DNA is TGTGCCAGCAGCTTAGCGGGTAGCACAGATACGCAGTATTTT. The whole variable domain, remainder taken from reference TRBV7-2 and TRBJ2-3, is GAGVSQSPSNKVTEKGKDVELRCDPISGHTALYWYRQSLGQGLEFLIYFQGNSAPDKSGLPSDRFSAERTGGSVSTLTIQRTQQEDSAVYLCASSLAGSTDTQYFGPGTRLTVL.

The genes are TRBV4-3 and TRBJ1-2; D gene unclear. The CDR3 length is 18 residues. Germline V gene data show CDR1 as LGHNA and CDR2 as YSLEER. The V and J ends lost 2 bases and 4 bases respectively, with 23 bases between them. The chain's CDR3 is CASSQTYHRSAVAYGYTF. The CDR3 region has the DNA TGCGCCAGCAGCCAAACGTATCACCGGAGCGCTGTAGCCTATGGCTACACCTTC.

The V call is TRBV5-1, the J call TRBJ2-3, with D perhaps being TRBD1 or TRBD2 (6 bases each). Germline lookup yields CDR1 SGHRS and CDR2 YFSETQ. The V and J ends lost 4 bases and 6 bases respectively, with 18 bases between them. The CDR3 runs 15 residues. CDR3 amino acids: CASSAGRGAGDTQYF. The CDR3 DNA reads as TGCGCCAGCAGCGCTGGAAGGGGGGCCGGCGATACGCAGTATTTT.

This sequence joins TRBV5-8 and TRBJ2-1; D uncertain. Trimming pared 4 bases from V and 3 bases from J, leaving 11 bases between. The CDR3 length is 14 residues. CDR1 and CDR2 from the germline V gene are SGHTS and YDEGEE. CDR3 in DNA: TGTGCCAGCAGCCCGACCGCCGGCTACAATGAGCAGTTCTTC. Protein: CASSPTAGYNEQFF.

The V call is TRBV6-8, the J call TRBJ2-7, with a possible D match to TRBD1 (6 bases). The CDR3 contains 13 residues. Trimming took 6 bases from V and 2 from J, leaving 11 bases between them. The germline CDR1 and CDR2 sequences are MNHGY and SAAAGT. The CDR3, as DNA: TGTGCCAGCAGGAAAGGGGGAGCCTACGAGCAGTACTTC. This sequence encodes CASRKGGAYEQYF.

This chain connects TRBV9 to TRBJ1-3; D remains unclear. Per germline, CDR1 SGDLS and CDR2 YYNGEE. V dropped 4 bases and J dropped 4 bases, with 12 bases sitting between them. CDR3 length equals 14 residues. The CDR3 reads CASSPNRGGNTIYF. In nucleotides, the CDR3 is TGTGCCAGCAGCCCGAATCGAGGGGGAAACACCATATATTTT.

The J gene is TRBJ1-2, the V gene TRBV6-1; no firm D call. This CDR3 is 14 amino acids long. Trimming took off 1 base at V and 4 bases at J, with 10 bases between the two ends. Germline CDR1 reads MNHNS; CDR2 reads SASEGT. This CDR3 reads CASSEGAGSYGYTF. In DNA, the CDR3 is TGTGCCAGCAGTGAAGGCGCGGGGTCCTATGGCTACACCTTC.

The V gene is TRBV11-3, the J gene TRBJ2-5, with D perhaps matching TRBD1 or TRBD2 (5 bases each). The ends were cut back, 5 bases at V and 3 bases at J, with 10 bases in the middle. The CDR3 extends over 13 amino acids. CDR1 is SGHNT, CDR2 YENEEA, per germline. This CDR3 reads CASSPGTEETQYF. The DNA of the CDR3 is TGTGCCAGCAGCCCGGGGACCGAAGAGACCCAGTACTTC.

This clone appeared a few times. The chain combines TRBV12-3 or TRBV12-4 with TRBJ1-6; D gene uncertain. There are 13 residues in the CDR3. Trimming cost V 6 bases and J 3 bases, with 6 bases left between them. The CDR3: CASSFDYNSPLHF. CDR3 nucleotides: TGTGCCAGCAGCTTCGACTATAATTCACCCCTCCACTTT.